This T cell receptor beta chain is from a study of PD-L1 blockade in urothelial cancer. The overall study: Male patients with bladder-origin urothelial cancer numbered about 90% of the roughly 29. At 6 weeks and at 3 weeks (second dose) after treatment start, blood was analyzed.

Time point reported: pretreatment peripheral blood. The trim removed 3 bases at V and 7 bases at J, leaving 4 bases unmatched. The germline gives CDR1 LNHDA, CDR2 SQIVND (reference sequence). CDR3 length equals 15 residues. Produced via immunoSEQ multiplex PCR; TCRdb's table is partial and in-frame only. The table shows tens of thousands of clones, with around 87% occurring only once. Source: PBMCs, taken around atezolizumab (anti-PD-L1) treatment. The TCR originated in a man between 60 and 75 years old with urothelial cancer. The V gene is TRBV19, the J gene TRBJ1-4, with 11 bases matching TRBD1. CDR3 coding DNA: TGTGCCAGTAGTATCGTCGGGACAGGGGGTGAAAAACTGTTTTTT. Translated, it gives CASSIVGTGGEKLFF.